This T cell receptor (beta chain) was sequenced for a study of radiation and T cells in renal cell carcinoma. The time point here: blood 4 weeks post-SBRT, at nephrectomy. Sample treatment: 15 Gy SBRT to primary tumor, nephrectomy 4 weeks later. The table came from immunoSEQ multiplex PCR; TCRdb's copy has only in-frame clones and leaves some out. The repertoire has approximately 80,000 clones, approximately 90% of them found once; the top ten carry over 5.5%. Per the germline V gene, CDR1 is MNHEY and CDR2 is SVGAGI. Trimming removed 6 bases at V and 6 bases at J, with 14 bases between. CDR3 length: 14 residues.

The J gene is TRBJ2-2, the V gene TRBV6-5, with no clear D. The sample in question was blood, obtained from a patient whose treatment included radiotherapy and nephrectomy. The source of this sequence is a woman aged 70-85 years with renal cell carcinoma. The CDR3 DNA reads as TGTGCCAGCAGGCCCGGGCTCCCCTCCGGGGAGCTGTTTTTT. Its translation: CASRPGLPSGELFF.